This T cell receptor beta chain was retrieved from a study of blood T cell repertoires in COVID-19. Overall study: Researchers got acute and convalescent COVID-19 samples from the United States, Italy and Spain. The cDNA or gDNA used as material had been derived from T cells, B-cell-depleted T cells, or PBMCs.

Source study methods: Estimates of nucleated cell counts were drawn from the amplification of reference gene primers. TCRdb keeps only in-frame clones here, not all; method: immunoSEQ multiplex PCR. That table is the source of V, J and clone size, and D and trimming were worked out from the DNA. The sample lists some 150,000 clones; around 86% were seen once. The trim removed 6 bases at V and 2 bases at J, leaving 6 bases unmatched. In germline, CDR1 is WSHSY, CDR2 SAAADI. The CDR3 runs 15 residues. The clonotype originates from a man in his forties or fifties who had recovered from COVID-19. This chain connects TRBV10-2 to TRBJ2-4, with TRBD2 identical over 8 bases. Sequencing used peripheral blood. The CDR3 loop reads CASRDGGASKNIQYF. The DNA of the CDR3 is TGCGCCAGCAGGGACGGGGGGGCCTCCAAAAACATTCAGTACTTC.